The 10 T cell receptor beta chains in this list originate from one sample, sequenced in a study of blood T cell repertoires in COVID-19. Here immunoSEQ multiplex PCR was the method, and the copy in TCRdb shows in-frame clones only, minus some. Found here are 130,000 to 150,000 clones, roughly 82% of them singletons; the top ten hold under 15%. Sequencing was carried out using peripheral blood. Receptors were obtained from a man at least 80 years old with acute or convalescent COVID-19.

The chain uses TRBV6-2 or TRBV6-3 and TRBJ2-3; no reliable D call. Germline assignment: CDR1 MNHEY and CDR2 SVGEGT. V lost 2 bases and J 6 bases, leaving 12 bases between the germline ends. The CDR3 is made up of 14 amino acids. CDR3 sequence (DNA): TGTGCCAGCAGTTACCAGGCGAAGGTGGATACGCAGTATTTT. This codes for CASSYQAKVDTQYF.

The chain couples TRBV6-6 to TRBJ2-5; TRBD2 agrees at 7 bases. V lost 2 bases to trimming and J lost 1 base; unmatched junction nucleotides: 1. CDR3 size: 14 residues. The V gene's germline CDR1 is MNHNY and CDR2 SVGAGI (reference sequence). CDR3 sequence (DNA): TGTGCCAGCAGTTACGCTAGCGGCCAAGAGACCCAGTACTTC. Translating gives CASSYASGQETQYF.

The V call is TRBV9, the J call TRBJ1-3; the match to TRBD1 covers 8 bases. The germline gives CDR1 SGDLS, CDR2 YYNGEE. The V gene end was trimmed by 3 bases and the J gene end by 2 bases; junction bases not matched to a gene: 10. The CDR3 consists of 17 residues. CDR3 in amino acids: CASSETGAPVAGNTIYF. For the CDR3, the DNA is TGTGCCAGCAGCGAGACAGGGGCCCCTGTCGCTGGAAACACCATATATTTT.

The chain is built from TRBV5-6 and TRBJ2-5; TRBD1 is a possible D gene (5 bases). Germline V gives CDR1 SGHDT, CDR2 YYEEEE. V was trimmed by 2 bases and J by 0 bases, leaving 17 bases between them. The CDR3 runs to 17 residues. CDR3 residues: CASSFYRTELYQETQYF. The CDR3 DNA is TGTGCCAGCAGCTTCTACAGGACGGAATTGTACCAAGAGACCCAGTACTTC.

The CDR3: CASSFGGDNSPLHF. CDR3 nucleotide sequence: TGTGCCAGCAGCTTCGGAGGAGATAATTCACCCCTCCACTTT. This chain links TRBV7-9 with TRBJ1-6; D remains unclear. Germline lookup yields CDR1 SEHNR and CDR2 FQNEAQ (reference sequence). V was trimmed by 3 bases and J by 5 bases, leaving 8 bases between them. The CDR3 has 14 amino acids.

This rearrangement joins TRBV9 to TRBJ2-3, with a weak D call TRBD1 (5 bases). Looked up from germline, CDR1 is SGDLS and CDR2 is YYNGEE. V lost 1 base to trimming and J lost 0 bases, with 21 bases between them. There are 19 residues in the CDR3. The DNA of the CDR3 is TGTGCCAGCAGCGTATCAGGACATACGAATGGCCTAAGCACAGATACGCAGTATTTT. It yields the protein CASSVSGHTNGLSTDTQYF.

The gene calls are TRBV20-1 and TRBJ2-3; a possible D gene is TRBD2 (6 bases). The CDR3 length is 14 residues. CDR1 and CDR2 from the germline V gene are DFQATT and SNEGSKA (reference sequence). Trimming removed 3 bases at V and 0 bases at J, with 10 bases between. The CDR3 reads CSASVGTSTDTQYF. The CDR3, as DNA: TGCAGTGCTAGTGTCGGGACTAGCACAGATACGCAGTATTTT.

This clone was observed a few times. The V call is TRBV7-9, the J call TRBJ1-4; 7 bases align to TRBD1. Germline V gives CDR1 SEHNR, CDR2 FQNEAQ (reference sequence). The CDR3 is 15 amino acids. With V trimmed by 5 bases and J by 5 bases, 8 bases remained unmatched. The CDR3 reads CASSVRDSTNEKLFF. The CDR3 DNA sequence: TGTGCCAGCAGCGTTAGGGACAGTACAAATGAAAAACTGTTTTTT. The variable domain in full, with the rest retrieved from reference TRBV7-9 and TRBJ1-4, is DTGVSQNPRHKITKRGQNVTFRCDPISEHNRLYWYRQTLGQGPEFLTYFQNEAQLEKSRLLSDRFSAERPKGSFSTLEIQRTEQGDSAMYLCASSVRDSTNEKLFFGSGTQLSVL.

This clone was observed a handful of times. The rearrangement uses TRBV12-3 or TRBV12-4 and TRBJ1-5; a weak D match, TRBD1 (6 bases). The CDR3 is made up of 13 amino acids. The ends were cut back, 6 bases at V and 7 bases at J, with 13 bases in the middle. DNA for the CDR3: TGTGCCAGCAGCACGGACAGCCGCCAGCCCCAGCATTTT. The encoded protein is CASSTDSRQPQHF.

The rearrangement links TRBV18 to TRBJ1-2; 8 nucleotides agree with TRBD1. Per the germline V gene, CDR1 is KGHSH and CDR2 is LQKENI. V lost 4 bases, J lost 3 bases, and 22 bases stayed unmatched. This CDR3 has 20 amino acids. CDR3 sequence (DNA): TGTGCCAGCTCACTATTACCGGCCGGACAGGGCCGGTGGAGTTACTATGGCTACACCTTC. Its translation is CASSLLPAGQGRWSYYGYTF.